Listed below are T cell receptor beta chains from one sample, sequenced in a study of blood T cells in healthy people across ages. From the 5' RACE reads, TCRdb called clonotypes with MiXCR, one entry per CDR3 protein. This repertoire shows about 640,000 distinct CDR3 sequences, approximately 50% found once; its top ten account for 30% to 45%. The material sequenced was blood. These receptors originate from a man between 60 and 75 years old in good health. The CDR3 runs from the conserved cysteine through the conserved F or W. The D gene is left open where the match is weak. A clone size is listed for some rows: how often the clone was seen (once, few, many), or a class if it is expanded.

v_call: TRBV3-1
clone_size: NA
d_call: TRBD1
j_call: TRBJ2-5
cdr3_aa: CASSQARQGGETQYF
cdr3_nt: TGTGCCAGCAGCCAAGCGAGACAGGGTGGGGAGACCCAGTACTTC

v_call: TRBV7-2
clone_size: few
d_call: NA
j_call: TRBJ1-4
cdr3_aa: CASSLVGPSKLFF
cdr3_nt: TGTGCCAGCAGCTTAGTGGGGCCCTCAAAACTGTTTTTT

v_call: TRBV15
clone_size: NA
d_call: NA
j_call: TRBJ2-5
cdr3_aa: CATSRGFADQETQYF
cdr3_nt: TGTGCCACCAGCAGAGGTTTTGCGGATCAAGAGACCCAGTACTTC

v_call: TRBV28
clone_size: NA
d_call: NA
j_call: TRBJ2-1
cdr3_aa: CASSLWQGRSYNEQFF
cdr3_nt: TGTGCCAGCAGTTTATGGCAGGGGAGGTCCTACAATGAGCAGTTCTTC

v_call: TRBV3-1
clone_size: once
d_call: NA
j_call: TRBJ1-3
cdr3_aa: CASSQVGISGNTIYF
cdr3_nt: TGTGCCAGCAGCCAAGTAGGAATCTCTGGAAACACCATATATTTT

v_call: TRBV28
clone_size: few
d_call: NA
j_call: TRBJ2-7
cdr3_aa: CASSFRGRYYEQYF
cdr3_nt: TGTGCCAGCAGTTTCCGAGGGCGGTACTACGAGCAGTACTTC

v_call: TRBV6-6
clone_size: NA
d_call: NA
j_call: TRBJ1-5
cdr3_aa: CASSSQGIQHF
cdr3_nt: TGTGCCAGCAGTAGTCAGGGAATCCAGCATTTT

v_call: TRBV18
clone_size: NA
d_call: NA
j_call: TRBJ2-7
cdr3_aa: CASSPRQAIEGSYEQYF
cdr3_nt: TGTGCCAGCTCACCGAGACAGGCAATTGAGGGATCCTACGAGCAGTACTTC

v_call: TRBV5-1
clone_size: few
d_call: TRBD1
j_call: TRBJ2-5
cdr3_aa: CARTDRGPPHGTQYF
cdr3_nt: TGCGCCAGAACGGACAGGGGCCCCCCTCATGGGACCCAGTACTTC

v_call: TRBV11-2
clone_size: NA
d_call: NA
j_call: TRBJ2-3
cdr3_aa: CASSRLVAARRTDTQYF
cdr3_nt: TGTGCCAGCAGCCGCCTTGTGGCGGCCCGCAGGACAGATACGCAGTATTTT

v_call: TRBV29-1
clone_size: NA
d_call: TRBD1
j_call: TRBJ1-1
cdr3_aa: CSFSTGSTEAFF
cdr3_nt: TGCAGCTTTTCGACAGGGAGCACTGAAGCTTTCTTT

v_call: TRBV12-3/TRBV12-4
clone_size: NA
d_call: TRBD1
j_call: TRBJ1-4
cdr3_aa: CASSLWGQGDEKLFF
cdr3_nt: TGTGCCAGCAGTTTATGGGGACAGGGGGATGAAAAACTGTTTTTT

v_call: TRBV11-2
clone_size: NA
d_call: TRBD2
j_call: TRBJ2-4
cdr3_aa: CASSLVFLAGVEQYF
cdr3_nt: TGTGCCAGCAGCTTAGTTTTTCTAGCGGGGGTGGAGCAGTACTTC

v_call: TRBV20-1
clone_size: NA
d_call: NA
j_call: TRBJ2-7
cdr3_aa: CSAPPPGGSYEQYF
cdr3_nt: TGCAGTGCCCCACCCCCCGGGGGTTCCTACGAGCAGTACTTC

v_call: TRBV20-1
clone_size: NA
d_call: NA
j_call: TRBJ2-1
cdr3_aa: CSAPGELARQNEQFF
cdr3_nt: TGCAGTGCCCCGGGCGAGTTAGCGCGGCAGAATGAGCAGTTCTTC

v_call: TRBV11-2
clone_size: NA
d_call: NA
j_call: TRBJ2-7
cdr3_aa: CASSSLKGRALSKQYF
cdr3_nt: TGTGCCAGCAGCTCCCTCAAAGGCAGGGCCCTAAGTAAGCAGTACTTC

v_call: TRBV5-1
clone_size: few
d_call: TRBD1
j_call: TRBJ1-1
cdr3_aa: CASSLAPGGNTEAFF
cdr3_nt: TGCGCCAGCAGCTTGGCCCCAGGGGGGAACACTGAAGCTTTCTTT

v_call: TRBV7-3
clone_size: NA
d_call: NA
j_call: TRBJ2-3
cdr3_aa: CASSGGAPSTDTQYF
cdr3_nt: TGTGCCAGCAGCGGGGGGGCCCCGAGCACAGATACGCAGTATTTT

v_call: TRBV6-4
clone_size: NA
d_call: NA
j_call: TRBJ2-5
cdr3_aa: CASSVRQGSQETQYF
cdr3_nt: TGTGCCAGCAGTGTCCGGCAGGGTTCCCAAGAGACCCAGTACTTC

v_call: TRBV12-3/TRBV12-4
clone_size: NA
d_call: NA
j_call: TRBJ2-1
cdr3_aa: CASLGLQGSGNEQFF
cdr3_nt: TGTGCCAGCCTGGGGCTACAGGGTTCGGGGAATGAGCAGTTCTTC

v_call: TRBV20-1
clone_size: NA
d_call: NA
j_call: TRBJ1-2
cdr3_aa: CSARSPNYGYTF
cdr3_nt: TGCAGTGCCCGAAGCCCGAACTATGGCTACACCTTC

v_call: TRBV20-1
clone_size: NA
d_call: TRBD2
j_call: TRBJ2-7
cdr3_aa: CSARDSVAGLFHEQYF
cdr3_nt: TGCAGTGCTAGAGATTCGGTAGCGGGGCTCTTCCACGAGCAGTACTTC

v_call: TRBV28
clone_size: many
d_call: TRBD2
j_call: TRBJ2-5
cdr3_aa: CASSLSGGGPRGQETQYF
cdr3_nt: TGTGCCAGCAGCCTGTCGGGCGGGGGGCCCCGCGGACAAGAGACCCAGTACTTC

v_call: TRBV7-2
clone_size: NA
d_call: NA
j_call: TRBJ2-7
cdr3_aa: CASGPGVGYAYEQYF
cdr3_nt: TGTGCCAGCGGCCCCGGGGTGGGGTACGCCTACGAGCAGTACTTC

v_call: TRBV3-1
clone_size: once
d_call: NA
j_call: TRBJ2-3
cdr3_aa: CAGSQLIRRTKYF
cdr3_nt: TGTGCCGGCAGCCAATTAATCCGAAGGACCAAGTATTTT

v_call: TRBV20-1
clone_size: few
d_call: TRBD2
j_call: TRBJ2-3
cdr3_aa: CSARSASGTDTQYF
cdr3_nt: TGCAGTGCTAGGTCGGCTAGCGGGACAGATACGCAGTATTTT

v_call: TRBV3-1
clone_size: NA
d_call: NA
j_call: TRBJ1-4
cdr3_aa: CASSQLRRENEKLFF
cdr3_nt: TGTGCCAGCAGCCAATTACGACGGGAGAATGAAAAACTGTTTTTT

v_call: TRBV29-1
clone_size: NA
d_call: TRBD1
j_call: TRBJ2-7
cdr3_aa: CSVEVSVAGQGTITDEQYF
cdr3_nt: TGCAGCGTTGAAGTCTCTGTCGCGGGACAGGGAACTATAACCGACGAGCAGTACTTC

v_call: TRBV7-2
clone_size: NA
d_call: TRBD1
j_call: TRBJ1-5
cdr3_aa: CASSPWTGDQPQHF
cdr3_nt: TGTGCCAGCAGCCCGTGGACAGGGGATCAGCCCCAGCATTTT

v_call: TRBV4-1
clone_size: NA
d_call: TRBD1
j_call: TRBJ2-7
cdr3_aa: CASSHGQGADHEQYF
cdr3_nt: TGCGCCAGCAGCCATGGACAGGGGGCTGACCACGAGCAGTACTTC

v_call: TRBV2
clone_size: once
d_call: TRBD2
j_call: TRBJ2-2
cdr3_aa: CASRPGGFNTGELFF
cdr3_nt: TGTGCCAGCAGGCCCGGGGGGTTCAACACCGGGGAGCTGTTTTTT

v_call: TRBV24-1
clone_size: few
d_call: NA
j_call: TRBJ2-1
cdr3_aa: CATSDWGSNNEQFF
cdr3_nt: TGTGCCACCAGTGATTGGGGAAGCAACAATGAGCAGTTCTTC

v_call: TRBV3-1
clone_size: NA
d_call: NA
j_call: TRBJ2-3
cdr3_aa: CASSQVGRGTDTQYF
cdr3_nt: TGTGCCAGCAGCCAAGTTGGCAGGGGCACAGATACGCAGTATTTT

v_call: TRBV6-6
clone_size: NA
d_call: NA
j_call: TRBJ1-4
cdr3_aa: CASSPGADATNEKLFF
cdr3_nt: TGTGCCAGCTCCCCGGGGGCCGATGCAACTAATGAAAAACTGTTTTTT

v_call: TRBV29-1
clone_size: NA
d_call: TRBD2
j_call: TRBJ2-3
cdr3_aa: CSARGTSGGQRDTQYF
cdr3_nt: TGCAGCGCCCGCGGGACTAGCGGGGGGCAGAGAGATACGCAGTATTTT

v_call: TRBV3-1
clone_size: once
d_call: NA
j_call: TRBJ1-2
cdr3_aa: CASSQERQSGYTF
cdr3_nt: TGTGCCAGCAGCCAAGAAAGACAATCTGGCTACACCTTC

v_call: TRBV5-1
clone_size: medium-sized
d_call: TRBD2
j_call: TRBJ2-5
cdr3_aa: CASSPGLAGAETQYF
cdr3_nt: TGCGCCAGCAGCCCCGGACTAGCGGGGGCAGAGACCCAGTACTTC

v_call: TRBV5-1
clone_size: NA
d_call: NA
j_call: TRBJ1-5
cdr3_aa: CASSLLGGDNQPQHF
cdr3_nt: TGCGCCAGCAGCTTGTTGGGCGGGGACAATCAGCCCCAGCATTTT

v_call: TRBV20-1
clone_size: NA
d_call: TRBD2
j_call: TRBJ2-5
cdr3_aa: CSAPEPSGAQETQYF
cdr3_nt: TGCAGTGCCCCCGAGCCTAGCGGGGCACAAGAGACCCAGTACTTC

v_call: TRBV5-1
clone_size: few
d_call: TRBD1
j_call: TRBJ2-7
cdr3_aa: CASAGDRAPYEQYF
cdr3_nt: TGCGCCAGCGCCGGGGACAGGGCTCCCTACGAGCAGTACTTC

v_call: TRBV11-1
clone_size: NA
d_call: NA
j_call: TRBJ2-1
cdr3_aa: CASSPPEGGQYNEQFF
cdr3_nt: TGTGCCAGCAGCCCCCCAGAGGGGGGGCAATACAATGAGCAGTTCTTC

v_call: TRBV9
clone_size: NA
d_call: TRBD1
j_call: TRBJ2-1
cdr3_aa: CASSVDGQGYNEQFF
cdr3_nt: TGTGCCAGCAGCGTAGACGGACAGGGCTACAATGAGCAGTTCTTC

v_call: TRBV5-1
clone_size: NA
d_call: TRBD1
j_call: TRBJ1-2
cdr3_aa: CASRAGQVEGGYTF
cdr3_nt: TGCGCCAGCAGAGCGGGACAGGTAGAGGGCGGCTACACCTTC

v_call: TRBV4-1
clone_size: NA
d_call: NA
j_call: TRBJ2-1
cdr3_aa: CASSQDSATGNEQFF
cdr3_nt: TGCGCCAGCAGCCAAGATTCCGCTACCGGAAATGAGCAGTTCTTC

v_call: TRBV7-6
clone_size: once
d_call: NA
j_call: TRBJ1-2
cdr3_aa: CASSPGATNYGYTF
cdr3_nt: TGTGCCAGCAGCCCCGGAGCCACTAACTATGGCTACACCTTC

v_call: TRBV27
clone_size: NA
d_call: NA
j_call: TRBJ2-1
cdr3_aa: CASSSSGTTYNEQFF
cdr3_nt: TGTGCCAGCAGTTCAAGTGGGACCACATACAATGAGCAGTTCTTC

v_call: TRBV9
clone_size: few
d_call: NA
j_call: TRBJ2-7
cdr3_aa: CASSVVPSSYEQYF
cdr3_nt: TGTGCCAGCAGCGTAGTTCCCAGCTCCTACGAGCAGTACTTC

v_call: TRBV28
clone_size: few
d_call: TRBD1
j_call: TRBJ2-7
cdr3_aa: CASSPGTASSYNEQYF
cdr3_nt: TGTGCCAGCAGTCCGGGGACAGCGAGCTCCTACAATGAGCAGTACTTC